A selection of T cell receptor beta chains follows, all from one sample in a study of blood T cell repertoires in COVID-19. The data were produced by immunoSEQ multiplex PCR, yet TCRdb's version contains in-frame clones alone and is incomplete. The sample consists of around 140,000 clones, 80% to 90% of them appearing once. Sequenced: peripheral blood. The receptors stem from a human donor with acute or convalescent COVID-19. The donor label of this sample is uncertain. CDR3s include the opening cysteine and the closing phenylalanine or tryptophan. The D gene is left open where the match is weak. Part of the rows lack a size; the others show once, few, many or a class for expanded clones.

TGTGCCAGCTCACCACAGGGGGGGCTAGGCGAAAAACTGTTTTTT	CASSPQGGLGEKLFF	.	.	TRBV18	TRBJ1-4
TGTGCCAGCATCAATAGCGGGGGGGGATACGAGCAGTACTTC	CASINSGGGYEQYF	TRBD2	few	TRBV6-5	TRBJ2-7
TGCAGTGTCGAAGCGGGAGGCTACAATGAGCAGTTCTTC	CSVEAGGYNEQFF	TRBD2	few	TRBV29-1	TRBJ2-1
TGTGCCATCAGTGCGTCTGGGACAGTGAGTTTGAGGTTGTCACCCCTCCACTTT	CAISASGTVSLRLSPLHF	TRBD1	.	TRBV10-3	TRBJ1-6
TGTGCCAGCAGTTTATGGGCCTCGGCTGGAGGGCGGAATGAGCAGTTCTTC	CASSLWASAGGRNEQFF	.	.	TRBV27	TRBJ2-1
TGTGCCAGCAGCAAAACCGGGACTAGCGGGAGCAATGAGCAGTTCTTC	CASSKTGTSGSNEQFF	TRBD2	.	TRBV7-3	TRBJ2-1
TGTGCCAGCAGTTCTACCTGGGGACTAGCGGGAAGTAATGAGCAGTTCTTC	CASSSTWGLAGSNEQFF	TRBD2	.	TRBV2	TRBJ2-1
TGTGCCAGCAGTTACTTGGCGGCGCAAGAGACCCAGTACTTC	CASSYLAAQETQYF	.	.	TRBV6-6	TRBJ2-5
TGTGCCAGCTCACCAGGGGCAGACGGAAACACCATATATTTT	CASSPGADGNTIYF	.	.	TRBV18	TRBJ1-3
TGTGCCATCAGTGAGGGATGGGGACAGGGCAACTATGGCTACACCTTC	CAISEGWGQGNYGYTF	TRBD1	once	TRBV10-3	TRBJ1-2
TGTGCCAGCAGCCAGTTCACAGGGGTTGGCGGGGAGCTGTTTTTT	CASSQFTGVGGELFF	TRBD1	.	TRBV3-1/TRBV3-2	TRBJ2-2
TGTGCCAGCAGCTTAGCGGTGGGCCCTTACGAGCAGTACTTC	CASSLAVGPYEQYF	.	.	TRBV11-2	TRBJ2-7
TGTGCCAGCAGCTTAACTAGCGGGGGGGCAGAGACCCAGTACTTC	CASSLTSGGAETQYF	TRBD2	.	TRBV7-9	TRBJ2-5
TGTGCCAGCAGTTTAGCTGGGCAGGGAGGGGGAGCCGGGGAGCTGTTTTTT	CASSLAGQGGGAGELFF	.	once	TRBV27	TRBJ2-2
TGCGCCAGCAGCCAAGCCGGGACAGGGATCAATCAGCCCCAGCATTTT	CASSQAGTGINQPQHF	TRBD1	.	TRBV4-1	TRBJ1-5
TGTGCCATCAGTTCGGGGGACAGCACTGAAGCTTTCTTT	CAISSGDSTEAFF	TRBD1	.	TRBV10-3	TRBJ1-1